This T cell receptor (beta chain) came from a study of vaccination effects on CD4 cells after COVID-19. Findings and limits, study-wide: After vaccination of healthy people, only 1 of 255 vaccine-induced clones cross-reacted with common cold coronaviruses.

Sequencing followed a ViraFEST assay step that expanded antigen-specific CD4+ T cells with viral peptide pools. Following culture for around 10 days, CD4+ T cells were isolated. Vaccine recipients, nucleocapsid antibody negative, had no prior SARS-CoV-2 infection. Peptides at 10 ug/ml and IL-2 at about 10 IU/ml were added to 1.5 million to 2 million PBMC per well. IL-2 medium took the place of half the medium on both days 3 and 7. Per the germline V gene, CDR1 is SGHDN and CDR2 is FVKESK. This CDR3 comprises 20 residues. Trimming took off 4 bases at V and 0 bases at J, with 22 bases between the two ends. Here immunoSEQ multiplex PCR was the method, and the copy in TCRdb shows in-frame clones only, minus some. The top ten hold approximately 27% of the sample, which has tens of thousands of clones, around 67% seen once. This clone was seen just once. Its antigen remains unknown.

The input for sequencing was CD4+ T cells from PBMCs cultured with HCoV-OC43 spike peptides, taken before COVID-19 vaccination. The subset denotes: HCoV-OC43 spike overlapping peptide pool stimulation. This clonotype was sampled from a human donor who received a COVID-19 vaccine. J is TRBJ1-6 and V is TRBV14, with D uncertain. The CDR3 here is CASSLGQTLISSSYNSPLHF. DNA for the CDR3: TGTGCCAGCAGCCTAGGGCAGACGTTAATATCGTCCTCCTATAATTCACCCCTCCACTTT.